The 5 T cell receptor beta chains given below trace back to one sample, sequenced in a study of cytomegalovirus exposure and HLA in healthy donors. PCR involved 60 Vbeta and 13 Jbeta primers. Method: immunoSEQ multiplex PCR; TCRdb's copy keeps in-frame clones and lacks some. The repertoire has about 130,000 clones, 76% of them found once; the top ten carry around 2%. The sample consisted of PBMCs. All receptors derive from a female donor in good health and CMV-seropositive.

This rearrangement joins TRBV18 to TRBJ1-2; weak D call: TRBD1 (6 bases). CDR1 KGHSH and CDR2 LQKENI come from the germline V gene. V was trimmed by 3 bases and J by 8 bases, leaving 13 bases between them. The CDR3 is 13 amino acids. CDR3 sequence (DNA): TGTGCCAGCTCACCTGCGGGGGGGCGAGGCTACACCTTC. Its translation is CASSPAGGRGYTF.

The chain combines TRBV29-1 with TRBJ2-5; perhaps TRBD2 as D (5 bases). The CDR3 spans 12 residues. The V end was cut by 1 base, the J end by 5 bases, with 8 bases between. CDR1 and CDR2 (germline): SQVTM, ANQGSEA. The CDR3 nucleotides are TGCAGCGTTGAAGCCAGCGGTGAGACCCAGTACTTC. It is translated as CSVEASGETQYF.

The chain couples TRBV6-1 to TRBJ2-5; 8 bases align to TRBD2. With V trimmed by 5 bases and J by 0 bases, 5 bases remained unmatched. Germline V gene sequence: CDR1 MNHNS, CDR2 SASEGT. This CDR3 has 15 amino acids. The chain's CDR3 is CASSLIAGYQETQYF. As DNA, the CDR3 is TGTGCCAGCAGTTTGATAGCGGGATACCAAGAGACCCAGTACTTC.

This clone showed up just once. The chain employs TRBV30 and TRBJ2-5; 8 bases are shared with TRBD2. V trimming: 4 bases; J trimming: 4 bases; junction bases outside the gene matches: 2. CDR1 and CDR2 from the germline V gene are GTSNPN and SVGIG (reference sequence). The CDR3 length is 12 residues. The CDR3 DNA reads TGTGCCTGGACCCTAGCGGGAGAGACCCAGTACTTC. As protein: CAWTLAGETQYF.

V gene TRBV4-1 combines with J gene TRBJ2-3; the match to TRBD1 covers 8 bases. Germline CDR1 is MGHRA and CDR2 is YSYEKL. Germline trimming cut 6 bases from V and 1 base from J; bases unmatched to any gene: 9. The length of the CDR3 is 16 residues. CDR3 nucleotide sequence: TGCGCCAGCAGTAAAGGACAGGGCTGGGGCACAGATACGCAGTATTTT. As protein: CASSKGQGWGTDTQYF.